The clone carrying this TCR beta chain was picked up many times. Its antigen remains unknown. For the second PCR, which ran for about 7 to 11 cycles, a sample-barcoded 5' primer and a J-beta primer mix were used. The authors tagged each cDNA molecule using a template-switch adaptor with 12 random nucleotides. TCRdb processed the 5' RACE reads anew with MiXCR; each CDR3 protein has one entry. The data show about 1.6 million distinct CDR3 sequences, with 34% seen just once and around 11% held by the top ten. Each donor gave ten milliliters of peripheral blood. The junction had 10 bases not matched to a gene; V was cut back by 2 bases and J by 4 bases. Germline V gene sequence: CDR1 DFQATT, CDR2 SNEGSKA (reference sequence). The length of the CDR3 is 17 residues. This specimen comes from a study of blood T cells in healthy people across ages. Study-level results: Possibly, changes in expanded clonotypes were confounded because donor CMV status was unknown. Compared with aged donors, long-lived donors showed fewer expanded clones, suggesting selection.

Sequenced: blood. The TCR sequence derives from a woman in her thirties in good health. The genes are TRBV20-1 and TRBJ2-1, with TRBD2 matching over 11 bases. DNA of the CDR3: TGCAGTGCTAGACCTATGTCGGGGACTAGCGGATACAATGAGCAGTTCTTC. Translation: CSARPMSGTSGYNEQFF.